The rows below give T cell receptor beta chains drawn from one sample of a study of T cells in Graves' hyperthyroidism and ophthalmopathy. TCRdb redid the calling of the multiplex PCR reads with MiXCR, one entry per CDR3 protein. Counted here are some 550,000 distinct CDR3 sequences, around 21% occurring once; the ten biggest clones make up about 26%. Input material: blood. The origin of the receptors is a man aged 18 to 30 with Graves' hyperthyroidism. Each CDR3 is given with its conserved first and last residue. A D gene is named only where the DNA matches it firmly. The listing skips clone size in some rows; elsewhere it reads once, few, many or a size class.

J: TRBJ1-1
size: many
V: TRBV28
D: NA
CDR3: CASNSGSYTEAFF
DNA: TGTGCCAGCAATTCGGGGTCATACACTGAAGCTTTCTTT

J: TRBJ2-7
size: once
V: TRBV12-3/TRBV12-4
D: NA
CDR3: CASSPGPLYEQYF
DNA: TGTGCCAGCAGTCCGGGACCTCTTTACGAGCAGTACTTC

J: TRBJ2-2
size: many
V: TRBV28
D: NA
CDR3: CASAGGGTGELFF
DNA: TGTGCCAGCGCCGGAGGGGGTACCGGGGAGCTGTTTTTT

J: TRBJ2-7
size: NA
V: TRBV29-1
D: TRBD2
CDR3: CSVTPGLAGVYEQYF
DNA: TGCAGCGTTACGCCGGGACTAGCGGGAGTCTACGAGCAGTACTTC

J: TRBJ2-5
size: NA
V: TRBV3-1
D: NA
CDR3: CASSQGVSGPQTQYF
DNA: TGTGCCAGCAGCCAAGGAGTCAGCGGGCCCCAGACCCAGTACTTC

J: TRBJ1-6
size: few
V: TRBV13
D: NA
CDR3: CASSSPGSPLHF
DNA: TGTGCCAGCAGCTCACCGGGTTCACCCCTCCACTTT

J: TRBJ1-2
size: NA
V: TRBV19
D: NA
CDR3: CASSIPPGDGYTF
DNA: TGTGCCAGTAGTATCCCCCCCGGCGATGGCTACACCTTC

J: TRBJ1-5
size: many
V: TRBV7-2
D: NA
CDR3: CASSLLSVQPQHF
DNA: TGTGCCAGCAGCTTACTCTCTGTCCAGCCCCAGCATTTT

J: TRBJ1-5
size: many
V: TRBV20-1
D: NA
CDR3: CSARDSVSNQPQHF
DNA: TGCAGTGCTAGGGACAGCGTTAGCAATCAGCCCCAGCATTTT

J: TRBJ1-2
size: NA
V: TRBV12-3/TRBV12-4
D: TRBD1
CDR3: CASSSSSAGQGVLYGYTF
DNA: TGTGCCAGCAGTTCGTCCTCCGCGGGACAGGGTGTATTGTATGGCTACACCTTC

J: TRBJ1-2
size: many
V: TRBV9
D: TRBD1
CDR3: CASSPGTDSNYGYTF
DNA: TGTGCCAGCAGCCCAGGGACAGACTCAAACTATGGCTACACCTTC

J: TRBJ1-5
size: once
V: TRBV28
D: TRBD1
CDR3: CASSFDRGRLYQPQHF
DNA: TGTGCCAGCAGTTTCGACAGGGGGCGTTTGTATCAGCCCCAGCATTTT

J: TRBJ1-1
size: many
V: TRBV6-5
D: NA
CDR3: CASSYSEVMNTEAFF
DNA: TGTGCCAGCAGTTACTCGGAGGTCATGAACACTGAAGCTTTCTTT

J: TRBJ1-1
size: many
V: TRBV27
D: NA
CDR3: CASSLSQGTEAFF
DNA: TGTGCCAGCAGTTTGTCCCAGGGGACTGAAGCTTTCTTT

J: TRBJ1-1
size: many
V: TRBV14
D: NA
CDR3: CASSQDPGNLNTEAFF
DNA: TGTGCCAGCAGCCAAGATCCCGGCAACCTGAACACTGAAGCTTTCTTT

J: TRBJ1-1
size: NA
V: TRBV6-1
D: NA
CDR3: CASSREGVGTEAFF
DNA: TGTGCCAGCAGCCGTGAAGGGGTTGGCACTGAAGCTTTCTTT

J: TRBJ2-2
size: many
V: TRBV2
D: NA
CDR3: CASSGYGVSGELFF
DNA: TGTGCCAGCAGTGGGTACGGGGTTTCCGGGGAGCTGTTTTTT

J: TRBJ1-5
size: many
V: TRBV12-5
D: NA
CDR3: CASGLGRQVHNQPQHF
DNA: TGTGCTAGTGGTTTAGGAAGACAGGTCCACAATCAGCCCCAGCATTTT

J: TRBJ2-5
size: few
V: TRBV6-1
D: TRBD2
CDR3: CASSQSGAPETQYF
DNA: TGTGCCAGCAGCCAAAGCGGGGCCCCAGAGACCCAGTACTTC

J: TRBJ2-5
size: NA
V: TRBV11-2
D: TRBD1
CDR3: CASSLGGTGGAETQYF
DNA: TGTGCCAGCAGCTTAGGGGGGACAGGGGGCGCCGAGACCCAGTACTTC

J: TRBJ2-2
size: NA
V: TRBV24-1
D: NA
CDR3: CATSGFGANTGELFF
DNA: TGTGCCACCAGTGGGTTTGGAGCGAACACCGGGGAGCTGTTTTTT

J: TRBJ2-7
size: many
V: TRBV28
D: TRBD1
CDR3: CASSPHEGQGPYEQYF
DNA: TGTGCCAGCAGTCCTCACGAGGGACAGGGTCCCTACGAGCAGTACTTC

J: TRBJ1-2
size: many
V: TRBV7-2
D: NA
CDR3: CASRPTENYGYTF
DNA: TGTGCCAGCAGGCCCACAGAAAACTATGGCTACACCTTC

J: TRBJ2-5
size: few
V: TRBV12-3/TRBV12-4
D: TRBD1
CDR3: CASSSRGRQETQYF
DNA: TGTGCCAGCAGTTCGAGGGGGCGCCAAGAGACCCAGTACTTC

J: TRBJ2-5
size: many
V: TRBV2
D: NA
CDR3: CASSVWRQETQYF
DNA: TGTGCCAGCAGTGTATGGCGGCAAGAGACCCAGTACTTC

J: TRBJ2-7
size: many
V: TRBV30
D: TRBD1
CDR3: CAWSAGQGGYEQYF
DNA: TGTGCCTGGAGTGCGGGACAGGGAGGCTACGAGCAGTACTTC

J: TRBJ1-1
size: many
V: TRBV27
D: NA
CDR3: CASSFYRGRNTEAFF
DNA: TGTGCCAGCAGTTTCTATAGGGGGAGGAACACTGAAGCTTTCTTT

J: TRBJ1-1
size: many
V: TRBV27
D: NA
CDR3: CASSYGLMNTEAFF
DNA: TGTGCCAGCAGTTACGGACTGATGAACACTGAAGCTTTCTTT

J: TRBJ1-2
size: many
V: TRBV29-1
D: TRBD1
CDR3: CSVPTGGGGYTF
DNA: TGCAGCGTCCCCACAGGGGGAGGTGGCTACACCTTC

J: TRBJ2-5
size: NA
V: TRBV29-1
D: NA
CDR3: CSVEVQGPTQYF
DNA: TGCAGCGTTGAAGTTCAGGGCCCTACCCAGTACTTC

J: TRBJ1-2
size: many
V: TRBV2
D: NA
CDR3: CASSGGTGDGYTF
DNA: TGTGCCAGCAGTGGAGGGACCGGCGATGGCTACACCTTC

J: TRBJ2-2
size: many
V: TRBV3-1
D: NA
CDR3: CASSHHGVGGELFF
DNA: TGTGCCAGCAGCCATCACGGGGTTGGCGGGGAGCTGTTTTTT

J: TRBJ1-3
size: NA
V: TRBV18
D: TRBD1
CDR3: CASSPDERTGRRNTIYF
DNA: TGTGCCAGCTCACCCGATGAAAGGACAGGCCGCCGAAACACCATATATTTT

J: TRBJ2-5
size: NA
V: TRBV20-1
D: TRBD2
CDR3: CSASLAGGPGETQYF
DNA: TGCAGTGCTAGTTTAGCGGGAGGGCCGGGGGAGACCCAGTACTTC

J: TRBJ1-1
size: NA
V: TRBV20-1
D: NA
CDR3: CSASKDSGTEAFF
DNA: TGCAGTGCTAGTAAAGATAGCGGCACTGAAGCTTTCTTT

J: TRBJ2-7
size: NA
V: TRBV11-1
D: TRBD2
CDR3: CASSPAGEAGVPLEQYF
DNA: TGTGCCAGCAGCCCCGCCGGGGAGGCGGGGGTCCCCCTGGAGCAGTACTTC

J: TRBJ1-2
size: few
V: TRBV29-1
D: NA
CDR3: CSVEHTLGGYTF
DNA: TGCAGCGTTGAACACACCTTAGGGGGCTACACCTTC

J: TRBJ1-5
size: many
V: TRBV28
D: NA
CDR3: CASSFTALLNQPQHF
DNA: TGTGCCAGCAGTTTTACGGCCCTCCTCAATCAGCCCCAGCATTTT

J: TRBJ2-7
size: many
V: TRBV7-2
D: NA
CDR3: CASSLVGLYEQYF
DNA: TGTGCCAGCAGCTTAGTCGGACTTTACGAGCAGTACTTC

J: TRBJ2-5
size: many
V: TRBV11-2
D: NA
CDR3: CASSSHRATYQETQYF
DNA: TGTGCCAGCAGCTCTCACAGGGCCACGTACCAAGAGACCCAGTACTTC

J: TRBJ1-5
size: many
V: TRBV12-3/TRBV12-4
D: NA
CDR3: CASGGGQGQPQHF
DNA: TGTGCCAGCGGTGGGGGCCAGGGACAGCCCCAGCATTTT

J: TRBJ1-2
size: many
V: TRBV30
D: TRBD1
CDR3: CAWDETGGKDYGYTF
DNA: TGTGCCTGGGACGAGACAGGGGGGAAGGACTATGGCTACACCTTC

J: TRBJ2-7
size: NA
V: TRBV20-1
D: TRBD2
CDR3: CSARANSGGSSYEQYF
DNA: TGCAGTGCTAGAGCTAATAGCGGGGGTTCGTCCTACGAGCAGTACTTC

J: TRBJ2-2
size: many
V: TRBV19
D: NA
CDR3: CATSKGYTGELFF
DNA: TGTGCCACCTCCAAGGGCTACACCGGGGAGCTGTTTTTT

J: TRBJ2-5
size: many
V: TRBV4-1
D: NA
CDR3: CASSPRRGAGETQYF
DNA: TGCGCCAGCAGCCCGCGCCGGGGGGCAGGGGAGACCCAGTACTTC

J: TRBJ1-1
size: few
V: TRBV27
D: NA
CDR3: CASSRDQPNTEAFF
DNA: TGTGCCAGCAGTCGGGACCAACCAAACACTGAAGCTTTCTTT

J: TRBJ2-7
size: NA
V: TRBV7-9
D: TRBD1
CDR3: CASSLVQGLIYEQYF
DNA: TGTGCCAGCAGCCTGGTACAGGGGCTAATTTACGAGCAGTACTTC

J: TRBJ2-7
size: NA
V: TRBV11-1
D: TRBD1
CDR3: CASSSQGVGTYEQYF
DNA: TGTGCCAGCAGCTCCCAGGGGGTCGGAACCTACGAGCAGTACTTC

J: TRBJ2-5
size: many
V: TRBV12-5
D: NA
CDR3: CASGLGDSRKTQYF
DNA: TGTGCTAGTGGTCTGGGGGACTCGAGAAAGACCCAGTACTTC

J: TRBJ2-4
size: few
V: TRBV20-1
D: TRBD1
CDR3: CSARETGARAKNIQYF
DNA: TGCAGTGCTAGGGAGACAGGGGCTCGAGCCAAAAACATTCAGTACTTC

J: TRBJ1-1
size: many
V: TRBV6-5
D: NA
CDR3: CASSYSPSAGTEAFF
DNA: TGTGCCAGCAGTTACTCCCCGAGCGCCGGCACTGAAGCTTTCTTT

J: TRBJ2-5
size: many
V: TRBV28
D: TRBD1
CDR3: CASSPGQGAETQYF
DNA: TGTGCCAGCAGCCCGGGGCAGGGGGCAGAGACCCAGTACTTC

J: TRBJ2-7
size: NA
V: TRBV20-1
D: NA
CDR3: CSARGVQAYEQYF
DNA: TGCAGTGCTAGAGGGGTACAGGCCTACGAGCAGTACTTC

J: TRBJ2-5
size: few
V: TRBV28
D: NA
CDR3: CASSNTAYQETQYF
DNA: TGTGCCAGCAGTAACACAGCTTACCAAGAGACCCAGTACTTC

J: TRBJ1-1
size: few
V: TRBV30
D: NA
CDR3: CAQTLRRVNTEAFF
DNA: TGTGCTCAGACCCTCCGTAGGGTGAACACTGAAGCTTTCTTT

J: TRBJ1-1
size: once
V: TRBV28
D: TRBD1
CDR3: CASTEAGGTEAFF
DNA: TGTGCCAGCACCGAAGCAGGGGGAACTGAAGCTTTCTTT

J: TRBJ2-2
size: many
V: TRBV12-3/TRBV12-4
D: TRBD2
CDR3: CASSGAWSGGTNTGELFF
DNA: TGTGCCAGCAGTGGGGCTTGGAGCGGGGGGACTAACACCGGGGAGCTGTTTTTT

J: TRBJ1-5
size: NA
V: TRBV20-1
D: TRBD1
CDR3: CSAPIQGAFQPQHF
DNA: TGCAGTGCTCCAATTCAGGGGGCGTTTCAGCCCCAGCATTTT

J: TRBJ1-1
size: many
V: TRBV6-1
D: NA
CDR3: CASSPTGSMNTEAFF
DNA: TGTGCCAGCAGTCCTACAGGGAGCATGAACACTGAAGCTTTCTTT

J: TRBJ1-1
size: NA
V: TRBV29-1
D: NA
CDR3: CSVRGMADTNTEAFF
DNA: TGCAGCGTTCGAGGTATGGCAGACACGAACACTGAAGCTTTCTTT